A selection of T cell receptor beta chains follows, all from one sample in a study of CD8 T cells in ankylosing spondylitis. TCRdb reanalysed the 5' RACE reads using MiXCR and keeps one entry per CDR3 protein. In the table there are roughly 700,000 distinct CDR3 sequences, about 20% of which are singletons. Specimen: blood, either unsorted or a sorted T cell fraction (not recorded which). These receptors all stem from a male donor with ankylosing spondylitis. Both conserved end residues are part of each CDR3. D genes are given only for firm matches. Clone size is stated in some rows and not others, as once, few, many or a class when expanded.

cdr3_aa cdr3_nt d_call clone_size j_call v_call
CASSSPGTSGRDTDTQYF TGTGCCAGCAGTTCGCCAGGGACTAGCGGGAGGGACACAGATACGCAGTATTTT TRBD2 . TRBJ2-3 TRBV2
CASSLYRDEQYF TGTGCCAGCAGTCTCTACAGGGACGAGCAGTACTTC . many TRBJ2-7 TRBV12-3/TRBV12-4
CASSPFRFSSGTEAFF TGTGCCAGCAGCCCATTCAGGTTCTCGTCCGGCACTGAAGCTTTCTTT . few TRBJ1-1 TRBV12-3/TRBV12-4
CASSPQLGTSVYNEQFF TGTGCCAGCAGCCCCCAATTGGGGACTAGCGTATACAATGAGCAGTTCTTC TRBD2 few TRBJ2-1 TRBV5-6
CASSLAGMAYEQYF TGTGCCAGCAGCTTAGCAGGGATGGCCTACGAGCAGTACTTC . . TRBJ2-7 TRBV7-2
CATKLTNTGSYEAFF TGTGCCACCAAGCTAACTAATACAGGGAGCTACGAAGCTTTCTTT . . TRBJ1-1 TRBV11-2
CASSLTGAYQETQYF TGCGCCAGCAGCTTGACAGGGGCCTACCAAGAGACCCAGTACTTC TRBD1 many TRBJ2-5 TRBV5-1
CASSNGLAVSYEQYF TGTGCCAGCAGCAACGGACTAGCGGTCTCCTACGAGCAGTACTTC TRBD2 many TRBJ2-7 TRBV12-3/TRBV12-4
CASSQGGQGTTNYGYTF TGTGCCAGCAGCCAAGGGGGACAGGGGACTACTAACTATGGCTACACCTTC TRBD1 . TRBJ1-2 TRBV3-1
CASSPPGLAGEGSYNEQFF TGTGCCAGCTCACCTCCCGGACTAGCGGGAGAGGGGAGCTACAATGAGCAGTTCTTC TRBD2 . TRBJ2-1 TRBV18
CSVELRELYQETQYF TGCAGCGTTGAATTGCGGGAGTTGTACCAAGAGACCCAGTACTTC TRBD2 few TRBJ2-5 TRBV29-1
CASSKFGNTEAFF TGTGCCAGCAGTAAGTTTGGGAACACTGAAGCTTTCTTT . many TRBJ1-1 TRBV12-3/TRBV12-4
CAIRNDSRVSYEQYF TGTGCCATCAGAAACGACAGCAGGGTCTCCTACGAGCAGTACTTC . . TRBJ2-7 TRBV10-3
CASSQAGQPAADTQYF TGCGCCAGCAGCCAGGCCGGACAGCCCGCGGCAGATACGCAGTATTTT . . TRBJ2-3 TRBV4-1
CATSLGTGGADTQYF TGTGCCACCAGTCTCGGGACAGGGGGGGCGGATACGCAGTATTTT TRBD1 . TRBJ2-3 TRBV24-1
CASSLQGTGKETQYF TGCGCCAGCAGCTTGCAAGGGACAGGGAAAGAGACCCAGTACTTC TRBD1 few TRBJ2-5 TRBV5-1
CASSFAGTKSYEQYF TGTGCCAGCAGTTTCGCCGGGACTAAGTCCTACGAGCAGTACTTC TRBD2 . TRBJ2-7 TRBV12-3/TRBV12-4
CSGGTGGTGELFF TGCAGCGGTGGGACAGGGGGTACCGGGGAGCTGTTTTTT TRBD1 many TRBJ2-2 TRBV29-1
CASSKRGGDHNEQFF TGTGCCAGCAGCAAGAGGGGGGGGGACCACAATGAGCAGTTCTTC . . TRBJ2-1 TRBV9
CASSYTGDDNQPQHF TGTGCCAGCAGCTACACAGGGGATGACAATCAGCCCCAGCATTTT TRBD1 . TRBJ1-5 TRBV27
CSARKAGSYEQYF TGCAGTGCTAGGAAGGCAGGGTCCTACGAGCAGTACTTC . many TRBJ2-7 TRBV20-1
CASSPPGGKDEAFF TGTGCCAGCAGTCCCCCTGGGGGGAAGGATGAAGCTTTCTTT . . TRBJ1-1 TRBV12-3/TRBV12-4
CASSSEGSQPQHF TGTGCCAGCAGTTCCGAGGGATCGCAGCCCCAGCATTTT . . TRBJ1-5 TRBV12-3/TRBV12-4
CASTQAGYDIYNEQFF TGTGCCAGCACTCAGGCCGGTTACGACATCTACAATGAGCAGTTCTTC . . TRBJ2-1 TRBV12-3/TRBV12-4
CASSGGGWETQYF TGTGCCAGCAGCGGGGGAGGTTGGGAGACCCAGTACTTC . few TRBJ2-5 TRBV12-3/TRBV12-4
CASSLGGFTAYEQYF TGTGCCAGCAGTTTAGGGGGTTTTACCGCCTACGAGCAGTACTTC . few TRBJ2-7 TRBV12-3/TRBV12-4
CASSLGAGGEETQYF TGTGCCAGCAGTTTAGGAGCGGGAGGCGAGGAGACCCAGTACTTC TRBD2 . TRBJ2-5 TRBV12-3/TRBV12-4
CASSTDMSRPQHF TGTGCCAGCAGCACCGACATGTCAAGGCCCCAGCATTTT . few TRBJ1-5 TRBV6-2/TRBV6-3
CASSHGSNEKLFF TGCGCCAGCAGCCACGGCAGTAATGAAAAACTGTTTTTT . once TRBJ1-4 TRBV4-1
CSGPKGNEQFF TGCAGCGGCCCAAAAGGGAATGAGCAGTTCTTC . . TRBJ2-1 TRBV29-1
CASSDWVKGTINSPLHF TGTGCCAGCAGCGATTGGGTTAAGGGAACCATTAATTCACCCCTCCACTTT . few TRBJ1-6 TRBV2
CASSHGRRVTGELFF TGCGCCAGCAGCCATGGACGGAGGGTCACCGGGGAGCTGTTTTTT . . TRBJ2-2 TRBV4-3
CAISETSGANSYEQYF TGTGCCATCAGTGAAACTAGCGGGGCCAACTCCTACGAGCAGTACTTC TRBD2 . TRBJ2-7 TRBV10-3
CASRYGTAMNTEAFF TGCGCCAGCAGGTATGGGACAGCCATGAACACTGAAGCTTTCTTT TRBD1 . TRBJ1-1 TRBV5-1
CASSGGQGYTVAFF TGCGCCAGCAGCGGCGGACAGGGATATACTGTAGCTTTCTTT TRBD1 once TRBJ1-1 TRBV5-1
CASSLPQGGVGTEAFF TGCGCCAGCAGCTTGCCTCAGGGAGGCGTAGGCACTGAAGCTTTCTTT . . TRBJ1-1 TRBV5-1
CASSPVASGLYNEQFF TGTGCCAGCAGCCCCGTAGCTAGCGGACTCTACAATGAGCAGTTCTTC TRBD2 . TRBJ2-1 TRBV9
CASSRAGGRTGELFF TGTGCCAGCAGTCGTGCGGGGGGACGCACCGGGGAGCTGTTTTTT TRBD2 . TRBJ2-2 TRBV6-1
CASNRGGPEAFF TGTGCCAGCAATCGAGGAGGGCCTGAAGCTTTCTTT . . TRBJ1-1 TRBV12-3/TRBV12-4
CASSSFLAGYEQYF TGTGCCAGCAGCAGCTTTCTAGCGGGCTACGAGCAGTACTTC TRBD2 few TRBJ2-7 TRBV7-8